This section outlines one T cell receptor (beta chain) sequence together with its context. This sample is drawn from a study of blood T cell repertoires in COVID-19. Across the study: T cells, B-cell-depleted T cells, or PBMCs supplied cDNA or gDNA.

Profiled with immunoSEQ multiplex PCR; TCRdb holds only in-frame clones, not every one. The sample records some 97,000 clones, around four fifths being singletons. The receptor was derived from a man aged 50-59 years with active or convalescent COVID-19. Specimen: peripheral blood.

CDR3 DNA: TGTGCCAGCAGCTTCAGCGGGAACCGCTACGAGCAGTACTTC. The encoded protein is CASSFSGNRYEQYF. The chain carries TRBV5-4 and TRBJ2-7, with TRBD2 identical over 7 bases. The junction had 5 bases not matched to a gene; V was cut back by 2 bases and J by 3 bases. The CDR3 covers 14 residues. CDR1 SGHNT and CDR2 YYREEE come from the germline V gene (reference sequence).